This TCR beta chain is from a study of CD8 T cells in ankylosing spondylitis. Study-wide findings and caveats: What seemed typical of ankylosing spondylitis blood was a TCR beta motif built from eight highly homologous variants.

Each CDR3 protein gets one entry after TCRdb re-called the 5' RACE reads with MiXCR. The sample holds 220,000 or so distinct CDR3 sequences; 15% to 20% are singletons and the top ten take about two fifths. This CDR3 has 15 residues. Per germline, CDR1 MNHEY and CDR2 SVGAGI. Trimming removed 2 bases at V and 0 bases at J, with 8 bases between. This clonotype turned up a few times. As yet, its antigen is unknown. This TCR was recovered from a male donor with ankylosing spondylitis. Sequencing was carried out using blood, either unsorted or a sorted T cell fraction (not recorded which). The V gene is TRBV6-5, the J gene TRBJ1-5; D uncertain. The CDR3 region is CASSYSSDSNQPQHF. In DNA form, the CDR3 reads TGTGCCAGCAGTTACAGTTCCGATAGCAATCAGCCCCAGCATTTT.